A single sample gave rise to the 22 T cell receptor beta chains below, sequenced in a study of T cells in Graves' hyperthyroidism and ophthalmopathy. RNA transcripts provided the source from which TCR beta CDR3 regions were amplified. With the HTBI primer set, the TCR CDR3 went through a first round of RT-PCR. In TCRdb, the multiplex PCR reads were re-called with MiXCR into one record per CDR3 protein. The sample records about 420,000 distinct CDR3 sequences, approximately 15% being singletons. The sequencing sample was made of blood. All receptors derive from a woman aged 18-30 years with Graves' hyperthyroidism.

This clonotype was seen ten or more times. The J gene is TRBJ2-3, the V gene TRBV20-1; 8 bases align to TRBD1. The length of the CDR3 is 16 residues. V lost 5 bases to trimming and J lost 1 base; unmatched junction nucleotides: 11. Germline V gives CDR1 DFQATT, CDR2 SNEGSKA (reference sequence). The CDR3 DNA reads as TGCAGTGCTTCTCCCGGGACAGGTGGCGGCACAGATACGCAGTATTTT. Translated, it gives CSASPGTGGGTDTQYF.

This clonotype was picked up a small number of times. A much larger clone differs by one base, so this may be a read error. The chain carries TRBV12-3 or TRBV12-4 and TRBJ1-1; no definite D call. The CDR3 loop spans 13 amino acids. V was trimmed by 8 bases and J by 5 bases, leaving 15 bases between them. Here the CDR3 DNA reads TGTGCCAGCGGTCTACTCCGCACTACTGAAGCTTTCTTT. This sequence encodes CASGLLRTTEAFF.

This clonotype was picked up many times. The chain links TRBV2 to TRBJ2-7; 8 nucleotides align to TRBD1. Germline V gives CDR1 SNHLY, CDR2 FYNNEI. The ends lost 4 bases at V and 6 bases at J; junction bases unmatched: 8. The CDR3 runs 14 residues. The chain's CDR3 is CASSVLTGDIEQYF. The DNA of the CDR3 is TGTGCCAGCAGTGTGCTGACAGGGGATATCGAGCAGTACTTC.

There are a few counts of this clonotype. This chain uses TRBV20-1 with TRBJ2-1; D call uncertain. The CDR3 is 13 residues long. Trimming shortened V by 5 bases and J by 4 bases, and 12 bases separated the two germline ends. CDR1 and CDR2 (germline): DFQATT, SNEGSKA (reference sequence). The CDR3 DNA reads TGCAGTGCTCGCCCGAGGAATTACAATGAGCAGTTCTTC. Translated: CSARPRNYNEQFF.

The CDR3, as DNA: TGTGCCAGCAGTGACTCGAGGACTAGCGTGTACAATGAGCAGTTCTTC. Its protein is CASSDSRTSVYNEQFF. The rearrangement joins TRBV6-4 to TRBJ2-1, with TRBD2 matching 9 bases. The ends lost 0 bases at V and 4 bases at J; junction bases unmatched: 4. Germline CDR1 MRHNA, CDR2 SNTAGT. The CDR3 spans 16 residues.

This clonotype has at least ten counts. V gene TRBV30 combines with J gene TRBJ1-4; D is undetermined. The CDR3 has 11 amino acids. CDR1 and CDR2 (germline): GTSNPN, SVGIG (reference sequence). V was clipped by 4 bases and J by 2 bases, with 2 bases between them. In DNA form, the CDR3 reads TGTGCCTGGACGACTAATGAAAAACTGTTTTTT. Protein sequence: CAWTTNEKLFF.

This clonotype has at least ten counts. The V and J genes are TRBV12-3 or TRBV12-4 and TRBJ2-1, with TRBD2 matching over 11 bases. The CDR3 length is 17 residues. With 6 bases clipped from V and 7 bases from J, the junction kept 14 bases outside the gene matches. CDR3 coding DNA: TGTGCCAGCAGCCACCTGTCAGGGACTAGCGGCCGGAATGAGCAGTTCTTC. Translating gives CASSHLSGTSGRNEQFF.

CDR3 region: CATSSANSPLHF. CDR3 in DNA: TGTGCCACCAGCAGCGCTAATTCACCCCTCCACTTT. The chain couples TRBV15 to TRBJ1-6; D gene ambiguous. Per the germline V gene, CDR1 is LNHNV and CDR2 is YYDKDF (reference sequence). The CDR3 runs to 12 residues. V was cut by 3 bases and J by 6 bases, with 3 bases left in between. The full variable domain, with the rest looked up from reference TRBV15 and TRBJ1-6, is DAMVIQNPRYQVTQFGKPVTLSCSQTLNHNVMYWYQQKSSQAPKLLFHYYDKDFNNEADTPDNFQSRRPNTSFCFLDIRSPGLGDTAMYLCATSSANSPLHFGNGTRLTVT.

This clonotype was seen a handful of times. The genes are TRBV24-1 and TRBJ1-5; no definite D call. The ends were cut back, 4 bases at V and 7 bases at J, with 7 bases in the middle. CDR1 KGHDR and CDR2 SFDVKD come from the germline V gene. The CDR3 extends over 12 amino acids. CDR3 DNA sequence: TGTGCCACCAGTGAAGGGATCCAGCCCCAGCATTTT. Translating it yields CATSEGIQPQHF.

This clonotype was detected ten times or more. The rearrangement links TRBV27 to TRBJ2-3; no clear D. V was clipped by 3 bases and J by 2 bases, with 6 bases between them. Per germline, CDR1 MNHEY and CDR2 SMNVEV (reference sequence). This CDR3 has 13 residues. In DNA, the CDR3 is TGTGCCAGCAGTTTTGCTGCCACAGATACGCAGTATTTT. Translation gives CASSFAATDTQYF.

CDR3 sequence: CAWSRDRVTDTQYF. In DNA, the CDR3 is TGTGCCTGGAGTCGGGACAGAGTCACAGATACGCAGTATTTT. This chain uses TRBV30 with TRBJ2-3; 7 bases are a match to TRBD1. The CDR3 runs to 14 residues. Germline trimming cut 2 bases from V and 2 bases from J; bases unmatched to any gene: 4. Germline V gives CDR1 GTSNPN, CDR2 SVGIG (reference sequence).

This clonotype was detected many times. J is TRBJ2-3 and V is TRBV20-1; D unclear. Germline assignment: CDR1 DFQATT and CDR2 SNEGSKA (reference sequence). Trimming cost V 0 bases and J 3 bases, with 10 bases left between them. The CDR3 runs to 14 residues. For the CDR3, the DNA is TGCAGTGCTAGAGATCAAGGGTCAACAGATACGCAGTATTTT. Residues: CSARDQGSTDTQYF.

This clonotype was detected many times. The chain is built from TRBV30 and TRBJ2-7; TRBD1 is a possible D gene (6 bases). Germline CDR1 GTSNPN, CDR2 SVGIG (reference sequence). The V and J ends lost 7 bases and 0 bases respectively, with 10 bases between them. The CDR3 totals 12 residues. CDR3 bases: TGTGCCTTTGACAGGAGCTCCTACGAGCAGTACTTC. This translates into CAFDRSSYEQYF.

This clonotype was counted many times. The gene calls are TRBV28 and TRBJ1-1, with 10 positions matching TRBD1. The CDR3 is 14 residues long. Germline-derived CDR1 and CDR2 are MDHEN and SYDVKM. Trimming removed 8 bases from V and 4 bases from J; junction bases left unmatched: 7. The CDR3 DNA sequence: TGTGCCAGCCCCCCCCGGACAGGGGGCACTGAAGCTTTCTTT. Translating gives CASPPRTGGTEAFF.

This chain connects TRBV25-1 to TRBJ2-7, with 12 bases lining up with TRBD2. The CDR3 runs to 13 residues. Per germline, CDR1 MGHDK and CDR2 SYGVNS. Trimming took 7 bases from V and 4 from J; bases not matched to a gene: 2. The CDR3 DNA reads TGTGCCAGCACCGGGACTAGCGGGTACGAGCAGTACTTC. Protein sequence: CASTGTSGYEQYF.

This clonotype was seen only a few times. The chain employs TRBV2 and TRBJ2-2; D remains ambiguous. The CDR3 sequence is 13 residues long. V gave up 1 base and J gave up 4 bases, with 4 bases separating them. The germline V gene encodes CDR1 SNHLY and CDR2 FYNNEI. DNA for the CDR3: TGTGCCAGCAGTGAAGAACTCACCGGGGAGCTGTTTTTT. It yields the protein CASSEELTGELFF.

This clonotype was observed many times. The chain carries TRBV9 and TRBJ2-1, with TRBD2 matching over 10 bases. CDR3 size: 15 residues. V was pared by 0 bases and J by 10 bases, with 7 bases of the junction left unmatched. The germline CDR1 and CDR2 sequences are SGDLS and YYNGEE. The CDR3 is CASSVALAGDREQFF. CDR3 sequence (DNA): TGTGCCAGCAGCGTAGCTCTAGCGGGAGACCGGGAGCAGTTCTTC. The entire variable domain, with the rest obtained from reference TRBV9 and TRBJ2-1, is as follows: DSGVTQTPKHLITATGQRVTLRCSPRSGDLSVYWYQQSLDQGLQFLIQYYNGEERAKGNILERFSAQQFPDLHSELNLSSLELGDSALYFCASSVALAGDREQFFGPGTRLTVL.

This clonotype was picked up many times. The CDR3 spells CASSFGGSGTYEQYF. The DNA of the CDR3 is TGTGCCAGCAGTTTCGGAGGTAGCGGAACCTACGAGCAGTACTTC. The V and J genes are TRBV28 and TRBJ2-7; D is possibly TRBD2 (6 bases). V was clipped by 3 bases and J by 2 bases, with 14 bases between them. Germline CDR1 MDHEN, CDR2 SYDVKM. CDR3 length: 15 amino acids.

This clonotype came up many times. The rearrangement uses TRBV12-3 or TRBV12-4 and TRBJ1-1, with D unclear. The V end was cut by 0 bases, the J end by 4 bases, with 6 bases between. The CDR3 contains 13 residues. CDR3 bases: TGTGCCAGCAGTTTAGCGGCCCGCACTGAAGCTTTCTTT. Translation: CASSLAARTEAFF.

The sample holds many counts of this clonotype. This chain uses TRBV7-2 with TRBJ1-2, with 7 nucleotides matching TRBD1. Germline assignment: CDR1 SGHTA and CDR2 FQGNSA. There are 15 residues in the CDR3. Trimming at V came to 1 base and at J to 1 base, leaving 3 bases not matched to a gene. The CDR3 DNA sequence: TGTGCCAGCAGCTTAGAGCAGGGGGTTAACTATGGCTACACCTTC. Residues: CASSLEQGVNYGYTF. The complete variable domain, with remaining parts taken from reference TRBV7-2 and TRBJ1-2, reads GAGVSQSPSNKVTEKGKDVELRCDPISGHTALYWYRQSLGQGLEFLIYFQGNSAPDKSGLPSDRFSAERTGGSVSTLTIQRTQQEDSAVYLCASSLEQGVNYGYTFGSGTRLTVV.

In this sample, this clonotype turned up many times. The chain uses TRBV12-3 or TRBV12-4 and TRBJ2-6; D not resolved. V lost 5 bases, J lost 4 bases, and 9 bases lay in between. This CDR3 region has 14 residues. The DNA for the CDR3 is TGTGCCAGCAGTCTCGTATCAGGGGCCAACGTCCTGACTTTC. It encodes CASSLVSGANVLTF.

This clonotype was detected ten times or more. The rearrangement links TRBV7-9 to TRBJ2-2; the match to TRBD1 covers 9 bases. The ends lost 5 bases at V and 5 bases at J; junction bases unmatched: 3. CDR3 length: 14 amino acids. CDR1 SEHNR and CDR2 FQNEAQ come from the germline V gene (reference sequence). CDR3 bases: TGTGCCAGCAGCGAACAGGGGGCAACCGGGGAGCTGTTTTTT. Translating gives CASSEQGATGELFF. The full variable domain, with the rest looked up from reference TRBV7-9 and TRBJ2-2, is DTGVSQNPRHKITKRGQNVTFRCDPISEHNRLYWYRQTLGQGPEFLTYFQNEAQLEKSRLLSDRFSAERPKGSFSTLEIQRTEQGDSAMYLCASSEQGATGELFFGEGSRLTVL.